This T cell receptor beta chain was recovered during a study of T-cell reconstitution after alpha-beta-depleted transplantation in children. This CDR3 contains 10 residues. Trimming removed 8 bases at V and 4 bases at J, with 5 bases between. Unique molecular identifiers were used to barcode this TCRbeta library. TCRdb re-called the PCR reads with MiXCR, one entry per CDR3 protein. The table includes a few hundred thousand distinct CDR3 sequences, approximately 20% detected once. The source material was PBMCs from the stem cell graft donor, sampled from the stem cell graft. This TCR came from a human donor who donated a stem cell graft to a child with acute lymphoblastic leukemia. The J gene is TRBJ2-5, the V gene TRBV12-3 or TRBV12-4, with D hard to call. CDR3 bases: TGTGCCAGCTTGGGAGAGACCCAGTACTTC. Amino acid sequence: CASLGETQYF.